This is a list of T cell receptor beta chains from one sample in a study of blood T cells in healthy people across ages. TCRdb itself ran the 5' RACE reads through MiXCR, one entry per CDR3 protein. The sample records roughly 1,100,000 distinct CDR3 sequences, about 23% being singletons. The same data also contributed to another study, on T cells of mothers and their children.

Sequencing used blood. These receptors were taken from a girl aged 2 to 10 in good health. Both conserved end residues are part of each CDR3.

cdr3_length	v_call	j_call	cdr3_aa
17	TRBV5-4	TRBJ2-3	CASSLASSGGLTDTQYF
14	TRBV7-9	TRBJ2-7	CATQREGSSYEQYF
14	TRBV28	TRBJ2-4	CASSAVGSGAFQYF
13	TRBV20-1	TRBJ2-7	CSASSGLYYEQYF
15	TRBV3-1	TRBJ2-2	CASSKTSGSVGELFF
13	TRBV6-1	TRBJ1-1	CVSRGGRSTEAFF
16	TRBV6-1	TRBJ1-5	CASSTTGGEVGQPQHF
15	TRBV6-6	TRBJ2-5	CASRLPDSQRETQYF
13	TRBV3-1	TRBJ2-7	CASSQTDGYEQYF
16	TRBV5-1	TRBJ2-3	CASSLAQVWATDTQYF
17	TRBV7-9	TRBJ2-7	CASSWVGSGRDAHEQYF
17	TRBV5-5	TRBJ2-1	CASSLLFGQSSYNEQFF
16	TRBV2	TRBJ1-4	CASRWRPPSTNEKLFF
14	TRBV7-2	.	CASSSGRVSYEQYF
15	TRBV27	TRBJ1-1	CASSLSISLPDEAFF
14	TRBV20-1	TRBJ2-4	CSASSPDRKNIQYF
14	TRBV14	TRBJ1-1	CASSRGLRNTEAFF
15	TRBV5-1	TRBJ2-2	CASSLSSADTGEPFF
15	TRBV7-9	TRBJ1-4	CASSREEGADEKLFF
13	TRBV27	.	CASSPTGPEAQYF
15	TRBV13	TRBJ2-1	CASSRKAGSYNEQFF
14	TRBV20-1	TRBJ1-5	CSARGSYSNQPQHF
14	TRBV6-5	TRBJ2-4	CASRTSGAKNIQYF
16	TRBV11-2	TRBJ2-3	CASSFYERLPGDTQYF
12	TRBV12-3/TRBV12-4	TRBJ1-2	CASSPGTDYYTF
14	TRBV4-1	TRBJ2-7	CASSPVYQSYEQYF
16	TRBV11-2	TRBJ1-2	CASSLPDREGPYGYTF
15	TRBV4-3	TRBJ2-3	CASNPRGGGTDTQYF
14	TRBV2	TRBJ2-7	CASSTRAQSDEQYF
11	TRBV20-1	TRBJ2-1	CSARSSTQQFF
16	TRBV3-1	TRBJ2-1	CASSQGVGQSSSPRFF
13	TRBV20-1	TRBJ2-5	CSAREIYQETQYF
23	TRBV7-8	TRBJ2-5	CASSHPTGTGEEGKGGRWETQYF
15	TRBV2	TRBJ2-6	CASSVGRSGANVLTF
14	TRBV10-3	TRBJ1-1	CAISERSTGTEAFF
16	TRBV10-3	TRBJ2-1	CAISEFSGTSYNEQFF
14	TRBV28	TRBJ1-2	CASSSDPAVSGYTF
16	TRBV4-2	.	CASSQDSRTRGHEQYF
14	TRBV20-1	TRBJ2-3	CSAHWTGSTDTQYF
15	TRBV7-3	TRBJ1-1	CASSQRTGGDTEAFF
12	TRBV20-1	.	CSPTGTLNEQFF